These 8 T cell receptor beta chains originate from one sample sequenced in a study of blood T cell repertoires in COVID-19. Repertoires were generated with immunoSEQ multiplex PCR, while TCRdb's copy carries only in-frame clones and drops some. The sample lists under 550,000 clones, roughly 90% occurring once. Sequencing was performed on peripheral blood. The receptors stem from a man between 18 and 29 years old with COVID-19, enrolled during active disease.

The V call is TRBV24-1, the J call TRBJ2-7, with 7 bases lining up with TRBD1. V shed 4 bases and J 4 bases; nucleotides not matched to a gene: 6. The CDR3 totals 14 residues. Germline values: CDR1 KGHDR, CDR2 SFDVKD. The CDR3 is CATSDRDRPYEQYF. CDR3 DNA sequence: TGTGCCACCAGTGACCGGGACAGACCATACGAGCAGTACTTC.

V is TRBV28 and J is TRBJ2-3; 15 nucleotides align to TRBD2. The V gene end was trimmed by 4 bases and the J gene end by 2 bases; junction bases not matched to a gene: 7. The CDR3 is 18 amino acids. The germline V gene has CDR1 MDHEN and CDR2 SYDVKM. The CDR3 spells CASSSPGLAGGDTDTQYF. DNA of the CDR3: TGTGCCAGCAGTTCCCCGGGACTAGCGGGAGGAGACACAGATACGCAGTATTTT.

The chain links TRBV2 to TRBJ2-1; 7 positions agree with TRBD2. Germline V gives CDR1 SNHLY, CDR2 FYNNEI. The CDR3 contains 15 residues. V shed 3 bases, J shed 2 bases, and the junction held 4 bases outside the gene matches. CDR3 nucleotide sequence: TGTGCCAGCAGTGAGGGGGGGGGTCCCTACAATGAGCAGTTCTTC. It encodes CASSEGGGPYNEQFF.

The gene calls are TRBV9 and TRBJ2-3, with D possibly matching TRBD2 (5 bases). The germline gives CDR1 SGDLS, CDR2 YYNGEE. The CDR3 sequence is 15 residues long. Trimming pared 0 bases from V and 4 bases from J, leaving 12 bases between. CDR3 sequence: CASSVDATMPDTQYF. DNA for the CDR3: TGTGCCAGCAGCGTAGATGCGACTATGCCAGATACGCAGTATTTT.

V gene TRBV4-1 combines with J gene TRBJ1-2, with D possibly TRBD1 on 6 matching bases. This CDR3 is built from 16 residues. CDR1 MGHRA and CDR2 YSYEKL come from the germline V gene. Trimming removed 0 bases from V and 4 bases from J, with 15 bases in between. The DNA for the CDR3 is TGCGCCAGCAGCCAAGAAGAGCTGTCAGGGGTCTATGGCTACACCTTC. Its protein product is CASSQEELSGVYGYTF.

CDR3 loop: CSVEREGVGGYTF. The CDR3 bases are TGCAGCGTTGAGAGAGAGGGGGTTGGGGGCTACACCTTC. The chain is built from TRBV29-1 and TRBJ1-2, with D possibly TRBD1 on 6 matching bases. V shed 3 bases and J shed 8 bases, with 16 bases lying between them. From germline, CDR1 is SQVTM and CDR2 ANQGSEA. The length of the CDR3 is 13 residues.

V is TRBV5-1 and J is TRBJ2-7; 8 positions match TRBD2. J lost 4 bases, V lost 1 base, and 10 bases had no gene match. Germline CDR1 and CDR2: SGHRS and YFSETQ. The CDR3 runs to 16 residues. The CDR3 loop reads CASSLIGGAGVYEQYF. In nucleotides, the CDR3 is TGCGCCAGCAGCTTGATAGGCGGAGCGGGAGTATACGAGCAGTACTTC.

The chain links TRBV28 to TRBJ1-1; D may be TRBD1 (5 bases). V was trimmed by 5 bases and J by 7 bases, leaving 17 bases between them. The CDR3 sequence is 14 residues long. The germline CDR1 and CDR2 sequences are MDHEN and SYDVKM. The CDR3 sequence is CASSLQMGGLEAFF. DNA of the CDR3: TGTGCCAGCAGTCTACAAATGGGGGGTCTTGAAGCTTTCTTT.